Shown below are 8 T cell receptor beta chains from a single sample sequenced in a study of tumor and adjacent non-tumor tissue in lung cancer (dated by TCRdb to 2016 to 2019). RNA was isolated from bulk, unsorted tissue, and RNA quality was assessed with a NanoDrop ND-1000 and an Agilent 2100. Library creation used multiplex PCR. Sequencing used an Illumina HiSeq 2500. TCRbeta libraries were built by three rounds of nested PCR using primers (Table S4), following protocols modified from ARM-PCR. The public reads were reanalyzed by TCRdb: fastp trimming at Q25, MiXCR alignment, in-frame beta chains only. Each entry merges the rows of one CDR3 protein and shows their most common DNA and genes. The sample profile shows fewer than 120,000 distinct CDR3 sequences; 84% of them were found once. About 23% of the sample rests with the top ten. Specimen: lung tumor tissue. All receptors come from a man between 65 and 85 years old with non-small cell lung cancer.

As regards this clonotype: Its ends do not fully match the called genes, so a read error is possible. The J gene is TRBJ1-4, the V gene TRBV10-3, with TRBD1 as a possible D gene (5 bases). CDR3 length equals 15 residues. Germline V CDR1 and CDR2: ENHRY, SYGVKD. The CDR3 region has the DNA TGTGCCATCACTGATCGGGGCGGTTATAATGAAAAACTCTTTTTT. Residues: CAITDRGGYNEKLFF.

Notes on this clonotype: A much larger clone lies one base from this, so it may be a read error. Likely a read error: the CDR3 ends without its conserved phenylalanine or tryptophan. The gene calls are TRBV28 and TRBJ2-7; 7 bases line up with TRBD1. From germline, CDR1 is MDHEN and CDR2 SYDVKM. Trimming cost V 6 bases and J 0 bases; bases outside gene matches: 11. The length of the CDR3 is 16 residues. The CDR3 is CASRNLQGQSSYEQYI. The CDR3 DNA is TGTGCCAGCAGAAACCTACAGGGGCAAAGCTCCTACGAGCAGTACATC.

In the case of this clonotype: Being one base from a much bigger clone, this may be a read error. The gene calls are TRBV5-1 and TRBJ2-1, with 9 bases that match TRBD2. Trimming removed 4 bases from V and 9 bases from J; junction bases left unmatched: 11. CDR1 and CDR2 from the germline V gene are SGHRS and YFSETQ. The CDR3 length is 15 residues. As DNA, the CDR3 is TGCGCCAGCAGCGTCGGGACTAGCCGAACTGGTGAGCAGTTCTTC. As protein: CASSVGTSRTGEQFF.

Worth noting for this clonotype: This sequence may be a read error, since a much larger clone differs from it by one base. The rearrangement uses TRBV30 and TRBJ2-3; D may be TRBD1 (5 bases). The assigned J gene may be wrong: the sequence end matches TRBJ1-5 better. Germline V CDR1 and CDR2: GTSNPN, SVGIG (reference sequence). This CDR3 region has 12 residues. The CDR3, as DNA: TGTGCCTGGCAAATGTTGACAGATACGCAGCATTTT. It specifies CAWQMLTDTQHF.

This clonotype came up once. The junction does not match germline at one end; this may be a read error. The V and J genes are TRBV11-3 and TRBJ2-7; D possibly uses TRBD1 or TRBD2 (5 bases each). Germline CDR1 SGHNT, CDR2 YENEEA. The CDR3 is made up of 14 amino acids. CDR3 coding DNA: TGCGCCAGCAGCTTGGACGGGACGCTAGAAGAACAGTACTTC. Amino acids: CASSLDGTLEEQYF.

This CDR3 is CASSGRDRREQYF. The CDR3, as DNA: TGTGCCAGCAGTGGAAGGGACCGCCGGGAGCAGTACTTC. The chain combines TRBV2 with TRBJ2-7, with D perhaps being TRBD1 or TRBD2 (5 bases each). The CDR3 has 13 amino acids. Between the trimmed V and J ends, which lost 4 bases and 7 bases, there was a span of 14 bases. Germline V CDR1 and CDR2: SNHLY, FYNNEI.

This clonotype was found once. One base away lies a much larger clone, so this may be a sequencing read error. The chain joins TRBV30 to TRBJ2-7; D unresolved. V was cut by 2 bases and J by 4 bases, with 15 bases left in between. Per germline, CDR1 GTSNPN and CDR2 SVGIG (reference sequence). CDR3 length: 14 residues. The CDR3 DNA is TGTGCCTGGAGTACCAGCCGCCATCGGTACGAGCAGTACTTC. It is translated as CAWSTSRHRYEQYF. Looking up the rest from reference TRBV30 and TRBJ2-7 gives the full variable domain: SQTIHQWPATLVQPVGSPLSLECTVEGTSNPNLYWYRQAAGRGLQLLFYSVGIGQISSEVPQNLSASRPQDRQFILSSKKLLLSDSGFYLCAWSTSRHRYEQYFGPGTRLTVT.

This clonotype was recorded once. The junction departs from germline at one end; a sequencing error may be responsible. This rearrangement joins TRBV5-1 to TRBJ2-3; 14 nucleotides align to TRBD2. Germline assignment: CDR1 SGHRS and CDR2 YFSETQ. This CDR3 has 16 amino acids. The DNA for the CDR3 is TGCACCAGCAGCCTAAGACTAGCGGGGGGGCGAGATACGCTGTATTTT. Protein product: CTSSLRLAGGRDTLYF.